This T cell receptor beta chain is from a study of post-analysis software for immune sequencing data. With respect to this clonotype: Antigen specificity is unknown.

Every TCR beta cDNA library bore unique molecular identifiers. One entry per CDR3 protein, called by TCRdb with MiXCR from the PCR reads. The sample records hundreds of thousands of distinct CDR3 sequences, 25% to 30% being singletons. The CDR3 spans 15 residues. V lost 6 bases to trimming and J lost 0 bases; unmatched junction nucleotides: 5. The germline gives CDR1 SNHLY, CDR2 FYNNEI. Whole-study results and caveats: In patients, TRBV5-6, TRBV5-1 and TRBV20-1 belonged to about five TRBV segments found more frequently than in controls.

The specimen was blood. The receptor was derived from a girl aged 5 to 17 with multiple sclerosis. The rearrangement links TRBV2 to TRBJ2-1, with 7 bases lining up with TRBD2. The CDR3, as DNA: TGTGCCAGCAGGGCAGCGGGGAGCTCCTACAATGAGCAGTTCTTC. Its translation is CASRAAGSSYNEQFF.